The 19 T cell receptor beta chains in this list originate from one sample, sequenced in a study of Ad26.COV2.S vaccination and SARS-CoV-2 variants. Noted treatment: some 20 received Ad26.COV2.S at low or high dose, single or two shots; 5 received placebo; per-sample allocation not given. Sampling took place 63 days after the first vaccine or placebo injection. Profiled with immunoSEQ multiplex PCR; TCRdb holds only in-frame clones, not every one. The sample lists hundreds of thousands of clones, around 92% occurring once. Here the sequenced sample was peripheral blood, taken in a trial of Ad26.COV2.S vaccine versus placebo. The source is a person aged 18-60 years who received the Ad26.COV2.S COVID-19 vaccine or a placebo.

The V call is TRBV15, the J call TRBJ2-5; weak D call: TRBD2 (6 bases). The V gene's germline CDR1 is LNHNV and CDR2 YYDKDF (reference sequence). The V end was cut by 8 bases, the J end by 4 bases, with 17 bases between. This CDR3 comprises 14 residues. In DNA, the CDR3 is TGTGCCACCGGGCGGGATCGGGGGACAGAGACCCAGTACTTC. Its protein is CATGRDRGTETQYF.

The chain joins TRBV7-2 to TRBJ1-6, with D unclear. Germline V gives CDR1 SGHTA, CDR2 FQGNSA. The CDR3 totals 15 residues. Trimming shortened V by 7 bases and J by 4 bases, and 14 bases separated the two germline ends. The CDR3 coding sequence is TGTGCCAGCATCCTCATCCCGGGGTATAATTCACCCCTCCACTTT. It is translated as CASILIPGYNSPLHF.

The chain joins TRBV11-3 to TRBJ2-3; 13 bases are shared with TRBD2. The J segment lost 7 bases and the V segment lost 1 base, leaving 8 bases of the junction unmatched. Germline lookup yields CDR1 SGHNT and CDR2 YENEEA. The CDR3 is made up of 17 amino acids. The CDR3 sequence is CASSLASGTSGTNTQYF. CDR3 nucleotide sequence: TGTGCCAGCAGCTTAGCCTCCGGGACTAGCGGGACAAATACGCAGTATTTT.

The chain employs TRBV5-1 and TRBJ1-4; possible D gene TRBD1, 6 bases. V lost 3 bases, J lost 4 bases, and 16 bases lay in between. Per germline, CDR1 SGHRS and CDR2 YFSETQ. The length of the CDR3 is 16 residues. For the CDR3, the DNA is TGCGCCAGCAGCTACCCAACAGGGTCGGATAATGAAAAACTGTTTTTT. Protein sequence: CASSYPTGSDNEKLFF.

This rearrangement joins TRBV4-2 to TRBJ2-7; 12 bases are a match to TRBD2. After removal of 4 bases from V and 4 bases from J, the junction contained 8 bases not matched to a gene. The CDR3 is 16 amino acids. In germline, CDR1 is LGHNA, CDR2 YNFKEQ. This CDR3 reads CASSLDWTSGMYEQYF. CDR3 in DNA: TGTGCCAGCAGCCTTGACTGGACTAGCGGGATGTACGAGCAGTACTTC.

The chain recombines TRBV6-5 with TRBJ1-4; weak D call: TRBD1 (5 bases). This CDR3 contains 14 residues. V lost 5 bases and J lost 0, with 7 bases in between. From germline, CDR1 is MNHEY and CDR2 SVGAGI. The CDR3 reads CASSPTATNEKLFF. CDR3 sequence (DNA): TGTGCCAGCAGTCCGACAGCAACTAATGAAAAACTGTTTTTT.

The rearrangement links TRBV5-1 to TRBJ2-1, with 8 bases aligning to TRBD2. The CDR3 runs to 14 residues. The V gene end was trimmed by 6 bases and the J gene end by 4 bases; junction bases not matched to a gene: 6. Per the germline V gene, CDR1 is SGHRS and CDR2 is YFSETQ. CDR3 in DNA: TGCGCCAGCAAAGCAGCGGGGGATTACAATGAGCAGTTCTTC. Translation gives CASKAAGDYNEQFF.

This sequence joins TRBV3-1 (or the pseudogene TRBV3-2) and TRBJ2-5, with D perhaps assigned TRBD1 or TRBD2 (5 bases each). Germline V gene sequence: CDR1 LGHDT, CDR2 YNNKEL (reference sequence). There are 13 residues in the CDR3. Trimming removed 4 bases at V and 5 bases at J, with 11 bases between. The CDR3, as DNA: TGTGCCAGCAGCCGGCGAGGGGATGAGACCCAGTACTTC. This codes for CASSRRGDETQYF.

The rearrangement uses TRBV7-9 and TRBJ2-1, with 9 bases identical to TRBD2. V lost 0 bases to trimming and J lost 12 bases; unmatched junction nucleotides: 9. This CDR3 region has 15 residues. Per germline, CDR1 SEHNR and CDR2 FQNEAQ (reference sequence). CDR3 sequence (DNA): TGTGCCAGCAGCTTAGCCCCAACCGGGACTAGCATGCAGTTCTTC. Translating gives CASSLAPTGTSMQFF. The variable domain in full, with the rest retrieved from reference TRBV7-9 and TRBJ2-1, is DTGVSQNPRHKITKRGQNVTFRCDPISEHNRLYWYRQTLGQGPEFLTYFQNEAQLEKSRLLSDRFSAERPKGSFSTLEIQRTEQGDSAMYLCASSLAPTGTSMQFFGPGTRLTVL.

The chain carries TRBV9 and TRBJ2-5, with 11 nucleotides matching TRBD2. This CDR3 comprises 15 residues. CDR1 is SGDLS, CDR2 YYNGEE, per germline. J lost 9 bases, V lost 3 bases, and 10 bases had no gene match. The CDR3: CASSDSGGAGAAQYF. Here the CDR3 DNA reads TGTGCCAGCAGCGATAGCGGGGGGGCCGGGGCGGCCCAGTACTTC.

The chain joins TRBV4-3 to TRBJ1-2, with TRBD1 identical over 7 bases. There are 15 residues in the CDR3. Unmatched junction bases numbered 7, after V lost 0 bases and J lost 6 bases. Germline CDR1 LGHNA, CDR2 YSLEER. This CDR3 is CASSQDHAGGNGYTF. CDR3 nucleotides: TGCGCCAGCAGCCAAGACCACGCAGGGGGTAATGGCTACACCTTC.

The chain is built from TRBV5-1 and TRBJ2-1; D gene unclear. The CDR3 runs to 12 residues. Germline V gene lookup returns CDR1 SGHRS and CDR2 YFSETQ. V was pared by 1 base and J by 8 bases, with 7 bases between. The CDR3 spells CASSLTRDEQFF. The CDR3 nucleotides read TGCGCCAGCAGCTTGACACGGGATGAGCAGTTCTTC.

Comments on this clone: In the same sample, other DNA sequences code for this CDR3. This chain joins TRBV19 and TRBJ2-1, with 9 bases aligning to TRBD2. Germline trimming cut 4 bases from V and 7 bases from J; bases unmatched to any gene: 2. Germline lookup yields CDR1 LNHDA and CDR2 SQIVND (reference sequence). The CDR3 spans 13 residues. The CDR3 sequence is CASSTLAGNEQFF. CDR3 DNA sequence: TGTGCCAGTAGTACCCTAGCGGGGAATGAGCAGTTCTTC.

The chain has TRBV6-5 and TRBJ1-3; no reliable D call. The CDR3 has 16 amino acids. Germline V lookup: CDR1 MNHEY, CDR2 SVGAGI. V dropped 0 bases and J dropped 0 bases, with 9 bases sitting between them. This CDR3 is CASSYSLGSSGNTIYF. CDR3 DNA sequence: TGTGCCAGCAGTTACTCCCTGGGGAGCTCTGGAAACACCATATATTTT.

The genes are TRBV18 and TRBJ2-5; 8 bases map to TRBD1. V lost 3 bases and J lost 5; bases outside the gene matches: 5. Germline values: CDR1 KGHSH, CDR2 LQKENI. The CDR3 runs to 14 residues. The CDR3 DNA reads TGTGCCAGCTCACCGGACAGGGTTATGGAGACCCAGTACTTC. Protein product: CASSPDRVMETQYF.

The V call is TRBV30, the J call TRBJ2-1; D not resolved. V lost 0 bases and J 4 bases, leaving 13 bases between the germline ends. The CDR3 is 15 residues long. Germline-derived CDR1 and CDR2 are GTSNPN and SVGIG (reference sequence). Here the CDR3 reads CAWSVGSVEYNEQFF. The CDR3, as DNA: TGTGCCTGGAGTGTAGGGTCGGTGGAATACAATGAGCAGTTCTTC.

The gene calls are TRBV6-2 or TRBV6-3 and TRBJ1-5, with D perhaps matching TRBD1 (6 bases). V gave up 6 bases and J gave up 0 bases, with 12 bases separating them. Per germline, CDR1 MNHEY and CDR2 SVGEGT. CDR3 length equals 15 residues. The chain's CDR3 is CASSFQGYSNQPQHF. The DNA of the CDR3 is TGTGCCAGCAGCTTCCAGGGGTATAGCAATCAGCCCCAGCATTTT.

V gene TRBV2 combines with J gene TRBJ1-5; D is unclear. This CDR3 has 14 amino acids. Per germline, CDR1 SNHLY and CDR2 FYNNEI. Trimming cost V 1 base and J 7 bases, with 11 bases left between them. The CDR3 DNA sequence: TGTGCCAGCAGTGAAGTCGGCAGGCACCAGCCCCAGCATTTT. Translating gives CASSEVGRHQPQHF.

The rearrangement uses TRBV24-1 and TRBJ2-7, with 7 bases aligning to TRBD2. The CDR3 runs 13 residues. CDR1 and CDR2 (germline): KGHDR, SFDVKD. J lost 3 bases, V lost 9 bases, and 7 bases had no gene match. The CDR3 nucleotides are TGTGCCACCGCACCTTGGGGGGGCTACGAGCAGTACTTC. Translated, it gives CATAPWGGYEQYF.